This T cell receptor (beta chain) was observed in a study of cytomegalovirus exposure and HLA in healthy donors. The CDR3 consists of 14 residues. V was clipped by 4 bases and J by 3 bases, with 14 bases between them. The V gene's germline CDR1 is SGHRS and CDR2 YFSETQ. This clone was seen only a few times. No antigen is known for it. Study-wide results and limits: Further analysis, carried out later, found HLA-associated TCR beta chains more clonally expanded than equally common other chains.

Vbeta (60) and Jbeta (13) primers were used in the PCR. The table came from immunoSEQ multiplex PCR; TCRdb's copy has only in-frame clones and leaves some out. The top ten hold roughly 4.4% of the sample, which has some 150,000 clones, under 90% seen once. The sample was PBMCs. This receptor was taken from a young man in good health and CMV-seronegative. The chain couples TRBV5-1 to TRBJ2-7; D might be TRBD2 (5 bases). CDR3 amino acids: CASSPGSPIYEQYF. DNA for the CDR3: TGCGCCAGCAGCCCGGGATCTCCGATCTACGAGCAGTACTTC.